This record concerns one TCR beta chain sequence. The antigen remains unidentified. The PCR ran on 60 Vbeta and 13 Jbeta primers. The data were produced by immunoSEQ multiplex PCR, yet TCRdb's version contains in-frame clones alone and is incomplete. Counted here are around 190,000 clones, over 70% occurring once; the ten biggest clones make up 1.5% to 2%. CDR1 SGHTA and CDR2 FQGTGA come from the germline V gene. The CDR3 runs 14 residues. V lost 5 bases and J 0 bases, leaving 8 bases between the germline ends. The sample originates from a study of cytomegalovirus exposure and HLA in healthy donors. Regarding the study as a whole: CMV antigen specificity of three CMV-associated chains was confirmed in vitro. According to an earlier analysis, most TCR beta V segments yielded productive rearrangements about 87% or about 30% of the time. Later analysis suggested links between common viral pathogens and several top significant clusters.

Donors consisted of healthy bone marrow donors. The TCR comes from a young woman in good health and CMV-seronegative. The V call is TRBV7-3, the J call TRBJ2-1; a weak D match, TRBD1 (6 bases). Sequencing input: PBMCs. The CDR3 protein is CASSPDSSYNEQFF. CDR3 DNA: TGTGCCAGCAGCCCGGACAGCTCCTACAATGAGCAGTTCTTC.